This TCR beta chain emerged from a study of blood T cell repertoires in COVID-19. In this sample, this clone turned up a few times. The V and J ends lost 4 bases and 10 bases, in that order; junction bases with no gene match: 12. Germline V gives CDR1 MGHRA, CDR2 YSYEKL. There are 15 residues in the CDR3. The protocol was immunoSEQ multiplex PCR, while the TCRdb copy is restricted to in-frame clones and leaves out a portion. The sample holds 180,000 or so clones, 75% to 90% seen once. The sequence derives from a human donor with active or convalescent COVID-19. The donor label of this sample is uncertain. Material for sequencing was peripheral blood. The J gene is TRBJ2-1, the V gene TRBV4-1; 8 bases fit TRBD2. CDR3 DNA: TGCGCCAGCAGCCGCTGGGTTCACGGGGGGGACGAGCAGTTCTTC. Translated, it gives CASSRWVHGGDEQFF.